This T cell receptor beta chain was found in a study of blood T cells in healthy people across ages. General study points: Compared with aged donors, long-lived donors showed fewer expanded clones, suggesting selection.

A word on this clonotype: What it recognizes is unknown.

The use of a sample-barcoded 5' primer and a J-beta primer mix characterized a second PCR of 7 to 11 cycles. Each CDR3 protein is one row after TCRdb ran MiXCR on the 5' RACE reads. In the table there are hundreds of thousands of distinct CDR3 sequences, 58% of which are singletons. Source material: blood. This TCR was sampled from a man in his fifties or sixties in good health.

CDR3 DNA sequence: TGCGCCAGCAGCCAAGAACGGGGGGAGTATGGCTACACCTTC. As protein: CASSQERGEYGYTF. This chain links TRBV4-1 with TRBJ1-2, with D possibly TRBD1 on 5 matching bases. Trimming shortened V by 0 bases and J by 5 bases, and 10 bases separated the two germline ends. Germline assignment: CDR1 MGHRA and CDR2 YSYEKL. The CDR3 is 14 amino acids.